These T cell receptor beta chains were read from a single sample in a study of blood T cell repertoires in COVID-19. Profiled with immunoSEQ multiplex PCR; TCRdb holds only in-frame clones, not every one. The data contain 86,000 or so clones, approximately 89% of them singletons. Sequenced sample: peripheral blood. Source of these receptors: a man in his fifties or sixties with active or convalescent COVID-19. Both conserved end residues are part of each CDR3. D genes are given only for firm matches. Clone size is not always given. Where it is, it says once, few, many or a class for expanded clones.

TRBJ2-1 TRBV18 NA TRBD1 CASSRPGTGINEQFF TGTGCCAGCTCACGTCCCGGGACAGGGATCAATGAGCAGTTCTTC
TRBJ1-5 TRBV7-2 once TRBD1 CASSRGQGIVPQHF TGTGCCAGCAGCCGTGGACAGGGAATCGTGCCCCAGCATTTT
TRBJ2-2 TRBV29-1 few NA CSYRPTTGTGELFF TGCAGCTACCGGCCGACGACGGGCACCGGGGAGCTGTTTTTT
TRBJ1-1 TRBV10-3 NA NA CAISESGGSAFF TGTGCCATCAGTGAGTCCGGGGGTTCGGCTTTCTTT
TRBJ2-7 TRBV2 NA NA CASTGFNEQYF TGTGCCAGCACAGGGTTCAACGAGCAGTACTTC
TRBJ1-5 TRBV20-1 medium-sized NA CSASRTDSNQPQHF TGCAGTGCTAGTCGGACAGATAGCAATCAGCCCCAGCATTTT
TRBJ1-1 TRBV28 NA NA CASTWGVNTEAFF TGTGCCAGCACTTGGGGGGTGAACACTGAAGCTTTCTTT
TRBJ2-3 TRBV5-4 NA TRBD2 CASSLVGGVRDTQYF TGTGCCAGCAGCTTGGTGGGGGGGGTCAGGGATACGCAGTATTTT
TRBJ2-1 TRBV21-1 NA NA CASSKEDCPGAHNEQFF TGTGCCAGCAGCAAAGAGGATTGCCCAGGGGCTCACAATGAGCAGTTCTTC
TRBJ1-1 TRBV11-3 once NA CASSSEGDTEAFF TGTGCCAGCAGCTCCGAGGGGGACACTGAAGCTTTCTTT
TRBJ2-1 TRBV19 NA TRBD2 CASSAPSGGSLFF TGTGCCAGTAGTGCCCCTAGCGGGGGGTCCCTGTTCTTC
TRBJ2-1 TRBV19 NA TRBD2 CASTPTSGAYNEQFF TGTGCCAGTACCCCGACTAGCGGGGCCTACAATGAGCAGTTCTTC
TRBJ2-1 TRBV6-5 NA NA CASSYSGAGTDNEQFF TGTGCCAGCAGTTACTCCGGGGCGGGGACCGACAATGAGCAGTTCTTC
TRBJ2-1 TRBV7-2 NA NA CASSLGSSYNEQFF TGTGCCAGCAGCTTAGGGAGCTCCTACAATGAGCAGTTCTTC
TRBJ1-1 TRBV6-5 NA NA CASRPDEGEAFF TGTGCCAGCAGGCCGGACGAGGGTGAAGCTTTCTTT
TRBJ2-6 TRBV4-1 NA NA CASSQRGVESSGANVLTF TGCGCCAGCAGCCAAAGGGGCGTTGAGAGCTCTGGGGCCAACGTCCTGACTTTC
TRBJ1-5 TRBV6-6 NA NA CASSSQGFNQPQHF TGTGCCAGCAGTTCTCAGGGTTTTAATCAGCCCCAGCATTTT
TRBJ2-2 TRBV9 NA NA CASSVAPLEAPNTGELFF TGTGCCAGCAGCGTAGCCCCCTTGGAGGCGCCGAACACCGGGGAGCTGTTTTTT
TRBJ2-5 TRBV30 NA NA CASETTGQETQYF TGTGCCTCCGAGACGACAGGCCAAGAGACCCAGTACTTC
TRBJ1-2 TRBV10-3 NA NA CAISGDSKNYGYTF TGTGCCATCAGTGGTGACAGTAAGAACTATGGCTACACCTTC
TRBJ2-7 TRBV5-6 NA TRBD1 CASSLDGVRGGDYEQYF TGTGCCAGCAGCTTGGACGGGGTTAGAGGGGGCGACTACGAGCAGTACTTC
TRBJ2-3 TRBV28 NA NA CASSLWGRWDTQYF TGTGCCAGCAGTTTATGGGGGCGCTGGGATACGCAGTATTTT
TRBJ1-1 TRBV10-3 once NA CATRTDDSEAFF TGTGCCACTCGGACGGACGACAGTGAAGCTTTCTTT
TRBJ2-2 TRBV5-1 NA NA CASSLDGNTGELFF TGCGCCAGCAGCTTGGACGGTAACACCGGGGAGCTGTTTTTT
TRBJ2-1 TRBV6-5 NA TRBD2 CASSYGGLAGRNEQFF TGTGCCAGCAGTTACGGGGGACTAGCGGGGCGGAATGAGCAGTTCTTC
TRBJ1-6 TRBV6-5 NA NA CASRGDSYNSPLHF TGTGCCAGCAGAGGGGACTCCTATAATTCACCCCTCCACTTT
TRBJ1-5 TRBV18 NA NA CASSPGVDQPQHF TGTGCCAGCTCACCAGGAGTGGATCAGCCCCAGCATTTT
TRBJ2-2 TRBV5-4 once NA CASSLEQTSNTGELFF TGTGCCAGCAGCTTGGAACAGACATCGAACACCGGGGAGCTGTTTTTT
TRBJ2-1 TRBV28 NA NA CASSYTDSHQAGEQFF TGTGCCAGCAGCTACACCGACAGCCATCAGGCAGGTGAGCAGTTCTTC
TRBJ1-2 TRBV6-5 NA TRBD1 CASSSQGSGYTF TGTGCCAGCAGTTCACAGGGGTCGGGCTACACCTTC
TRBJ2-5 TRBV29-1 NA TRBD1 CSVRQGLQETQYF TGCAGCGTCCGACAGGGGTTACAAGAGACCCAGTACTTC
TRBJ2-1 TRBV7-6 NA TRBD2 CASSPEGTTPGNLQFF TGTGCCAGCAGCCCAGAAGGGACTACACCGGGCAATTTGCAGTTCTTC
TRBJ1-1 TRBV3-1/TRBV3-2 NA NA CASSLQGRMNTEAFF TGTGCCAGCAGTTTACAGGGAAGAATGAACACTGAAGCTTTCTTT
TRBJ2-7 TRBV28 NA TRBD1 CASKIAGTGAEQYF TGTGCCAGCAAGATTGCCGGGACAGGGGCCGAGCAGTACTTC
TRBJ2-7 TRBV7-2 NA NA CASSARRENEQYF TGTGCCAGCAGCGCTAGGAGAGAAAACGAGCAGTACTTC
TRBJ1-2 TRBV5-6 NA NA CASSLLNTPDGYTF TGTGCCAGCAGCTTATTAAATACCCCAGATGGCTACACCTTC
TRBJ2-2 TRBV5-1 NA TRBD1 CASSFPGQGATGELFF TGCGCCAGCAGCTTTCCGGGACAGGGGGCTACCGGGGAGCTGTTTTTT
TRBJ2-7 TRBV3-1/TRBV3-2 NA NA CASSQDGGPDEQYF TGTGCCAGCAGCCAAGATGGGGGCCCAGACGAGCAGTACTTC
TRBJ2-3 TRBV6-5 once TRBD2 CASTSGGAETDTQYF TGTGCCAGCACTAGCGGGGGGGCCGAGACAGATACGCAGTATTTT
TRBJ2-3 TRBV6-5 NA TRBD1 CASRRDRGTDTQYF TGTGCCAGCAGGAGGGACAGGGGCACAGATACGCAGTATTTT
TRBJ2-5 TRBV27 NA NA CASSSVGASLETQYF TGTGCCAGCAGTTCGGTGGGCGCGTCCCTGGAGACCCAGTACTTC
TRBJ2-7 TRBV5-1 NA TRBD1 CASSPGQGYPYEQYF TGCGCCAGCAGCCCCGGACAGGGGTACCCCTACGAGCAGTACTTC
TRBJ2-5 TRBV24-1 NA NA CATSDNGQAGETQYF TGTGCCACCAGTGATAACGGACAAGCCGGGGAGACCCAGTACTTC
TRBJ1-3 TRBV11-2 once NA CASSSGNTIYF TGTGCCAGCAGTAGTGGAAACACCATATATTTT
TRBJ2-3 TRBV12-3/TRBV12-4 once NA CASSSGDTDTQYF TGTGCCAGCAGCTCAGGGGACACAGATACGCAGTATTTT
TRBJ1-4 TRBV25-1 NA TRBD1 CASSEYGTGGEKLFF TGTGCCAGCAGTGAATATGGGACAGGGGGTGAAAAACTGTTTTTT
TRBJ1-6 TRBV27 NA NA CASSLSQRYNSPLHF TGTGCCAGCAGTTTATCTCAGCGCTATAATTCACCCCTCCACTTT
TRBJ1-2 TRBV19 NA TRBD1 CASSKGTGEDYGYTF TGTGCCAGTAGCAAGGGGACAGGGGAGGACTATGGCTACACCTTC
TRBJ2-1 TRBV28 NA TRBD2 CASTGGSYNEQFF TGTGCCAGTACCGGGGGGTCCTACAATGAGCAGTTCTTC
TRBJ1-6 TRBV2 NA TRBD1 CASSERGQSPIDNSPLHF TGTGCCAGCAGTGAACGGGGACAGAGCCCGATCGATAATTCACCCCTCCACTTT
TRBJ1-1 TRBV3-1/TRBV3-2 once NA CASSQVGGTEAFF TGTGCCAGCAGCCAAGTGGGGGGCACTGAAGCTTTCTTT
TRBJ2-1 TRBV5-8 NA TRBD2 CASSKRGGTYNEQFF TGTGCCAGCAGCAAACGCGGGGGAACATACAATGAGCAGTTCTTC
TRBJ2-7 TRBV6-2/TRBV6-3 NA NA CASSQSYEQYF TGTGCCAGCAGCCAGAGTTACGAGCAGTACTTC
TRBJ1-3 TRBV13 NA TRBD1 CASSSRDRVEAGNTIYF TGTGCCAGCAGCTCCCGGGACAGGGTAGAGGCGGGAAACACCATATATTTT
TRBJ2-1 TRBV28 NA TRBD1 CASSFGQGWNEQFF TGTGCCAGCAGTTTTGGACAGGGATGGAATGAGCAGTTCTTC
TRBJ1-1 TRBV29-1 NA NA CSVESGGGTEAFF TGCAGCGTCGAGAGCGGGGGTGGAACTGAAGCTTTCTTT
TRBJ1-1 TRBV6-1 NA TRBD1 CASSEYRGTEAFF TGTGCCAGCAGTGAGTACAGGGGTACTGAAGCTTTCTTT